The rows below give T cell receptor beta chains drawn from one sample of a study of cytomegalovirus exposure and HLA in healthy donors. Measured with immunoSEQ multiplex PCR; TCRdb has only the in-frame clones, and not every one. The repertoire holds some 150,000 clones, approximately 88% seen once, with 1.5% to 1.7% in the top ten. Sample: PBMCs. These receptors came from a woman in her late teens or twenties in good health and CMV-seronegative. The CDR3 runs from the conserved cysteine through the conserved F or W.

v_gene,j_gene,CDR3aa
TRBV28,TRBJ1-5,CASSLISGGGEPQHF
TRBV7-8,TRBJ1-2,CASSSTGTNGYTF
TRBV2,TRBJ2-3,CASSGGLAGGPLTDTQYF
TRBV6-5,TRBJ1-3,CASSNYQPTGVTIYF
TRBV7-9,TRBJ2-7,CSSSWRGPDYEQYF
TRBV5-4,TRBJ1-2,CASSSRQGDRYGYTF
TRBV27,TRBJ1-5,CASAAGTGANQPQHF
TRBV5-1,TRBJ2-1,CASSYGQAGNEQFF
TRBV7-2,TRBJ2-3,CASSRGQGWSTDTQYF
TRBV19,TRBJ1-2,CASQQHYGYTF
TRBV15,TRBJ2-1,CATSRDSSSYNEQFF
TRBV27,TRBJ2-7,CASKTSGVWTYEQYF
TRBV28,TRBJ1-1,CASSPTRGRGTEAFF
TRBV27,TRBJ2-1,CASSSRSTGTHEQFF
TRBV7-2,TRBJ1-5,CASSLETGSIGSNQPQHF
TRBV10-3,TRBJ2-5,CAISQGQKETQYF
TRBV19,TRBJ2-3,CASSTNPGVRTDTQYF
TRBV5-6,TRBJ1-4,CASSSIQGASNEKLFF
TRBV19,TRBJ1-5,CASSTTGGNQPQHF
TRBV18,TRBJ2-7,CASSPLALPYEQYF
TRBV6-6,TRBJ1-2,CASSYSGGLRDYGYTF
TRBV6-6,TRBJ2-1,CASSSARGTEQFF
TRBV4-2,TRBJ1-5,CASSQPRGIFCNQPQHF
TRBV7-9,TRBJ1-4,CASKGVGTNEKLFF
TRBV4-3,TRBJ1-2,CASSHGNRDPYGYTF
TRBV19,TRBJ2-7,CASSVQGPYEQYF
TRBV5-6,TRBJ1-2,CASSWYGREQGYGYTF
TRBV11-3,TRBJ1-3,CASSQDRGGNTIYF
TRBV19,TRBJ1-1,CASTPGFGDTEAFF
TRBV11-2,TRBJ2-1,CASSPKRLALYNEQFF
TRBV5-1,TRBJ1-1,CVSSPGPRQPQNTEAFF
TRBV14,TRBJ2-1,CASSQGLPREQFF
TRBV10-2,TRBJ1-4,CASSYQGLGEKLFF
TRBV29-1,TRBJ2-3,CSVEDLTGGLGTQYF
TRBV6-5,NA,CASSYSEGIYEQYF
TRBV5-1,TRBJ2-2,CASSPPQNTGELFF
TRBV11-2,TRBJ2-5,CASSLTRGGRETQYF
TRBV28,TRBJ1-2,CASSPDRVSYGYTF
TRBV15,TRBJ2-3,CATSSLVGGGPGTDTQYF
TRBV4-1,TRBJ2-3,CASSQGAGGNTDTQYF
TRBV7-9,TRBJ1-2,CASSSTDRAYGYTF
TRBV6-1,TRBJ1-3,CASSDPRQGTGNTIYF
TRBV30,TRBJ1-3,CARTGYGNTIYF
TRBV9,TRBJ2-5,CASSVGALAGYEQYF
TRBV6-5,TRBJ1-4,CASSYDGQGSHEKLFF
TRBV19,TRBJ1-2,CASSIEREPNGYTF
TRBV5-1,TRBJ1-3,CASSLDAGSGNTIYF
TRBV6-1,NA,CASRAGDSSYEQYF
TRBV6-1,TRBJ2-7,CASSSTSYEQYF
TRBV27,TRBJ1-2,CASSLSGTPRYGYTF
TRBV19,TRBJ1-2,CASSDRGSYGYTF
TRBV9,TRBJ2-1,CASSQWASGGNEQFF
TRBV28,TRBJ1-2,CASSLIGQRGYTF
TRBV18,TRBJ1-5,CASSLQTLGNQPQHF
TRBV5-4,TRBJ2-3,CASAVASTDTQYF
TRBV9,TRBJ2-7,CASSAQPGTDYEQYF
TRBV7-3,TRBJ1-1,CASSPRGANTEAFF